This T cell receptor beta chain was retrieved from a study of OX40 agonist ivuxolimab in advanced cancers. TCRdb keeps only in-frame clones here, not all; method: immunoSEQ multiplex PCR. The data show about 41,000 clones, approximately 87% seen once. Source: CD4+ or CD8+ T cells sorted from blood, taken in a trial of the OX40 agonist ivuxolimab. The clonotype comes from an adult with an advanced solid tumor such as melanoma, head and neck, liver or kidney cancer.

CDR3 in DNA: TGTGCCAGCAGTTCGGACAGCAATCAGCCCCAGCATTTT. Protein product: CASSSDSNQPQHF. The chain carries TRBV28 and TRBJ1-5; D is uncertain. CDR3 length: 13 amino acids. Germline V CDR1 and CDR2: MDHEN, SYDVKM. V lost 4 bases to trimming and J lost 1 base, with 5 bases between them.